This entry is about one T cell receptor beta chain. Its antigen remains unidentified. This CDR3 is built from 16 residues. Trimming removed 2 bases from V and 9 bases from J; junction bases left unmatched: 11. Germline assignment: CDR1 SGHRS and CDR2 YFSETQ. The libraries were made with immunoSEQ version 4 in survey mode. The assay was immunoSEQ multiplex PCR, and TCRdb's table has in-frame clones only and misses some. The sample has around 28,000 clones; roughly 80% are singletons. These data belong to a study of persistence of HIV-infected CD4 T cells. Study-level background: Isolated cells were CMV- and HIV-1 Gag-responding CD4+ T cells. Whole-study findings and limits: Compared with CD3/CD28-stimulated cells, CMV- and Gag-responding cells showed lower TCRbeta richness. Degenerate expanded CDR3beta sequences were enriched among CMV- and Gag-responding cells. TCR oligoclonality correlated with proviral oligoclonality in the same sorted populations.

The stimulus was lysate of CMV-infected fibroblasts, around 9.3 ug/mL. CD40L/CD69 double-negative CD45RO-high memory CD4+ T cells were collected. The chain carries TRBV5-1 and TRBJ1-6; 7 nucleotides align to TRBD1. The specimen comprised CD4+ T cells sorted from PBMCs after approximately 19-hour stimulation, sampled from a patient who received antiretroviral therapy. The clonotype was recovered from an adult woman with HIV who was CMV-seropositive. The CDR3 loop is CASSFGGGDEGSPLHF. In nucleotides, the CDR3 is TGCGCCAGCAGCTTTGGAGGGGGCGATGAGGGTTCACCCCTCCACTTT.